The 5 T cell receptor beta chains below all came from one sample that was sequenced in a study of cytomegalovirus exposure and HLA in healthy donors. A multiplex PCR was run with 60 Vbeta primers and 13 Jbeta primers. Generated by immunoSEQ multiplex PCR, the TCRdb table keeps only in-frame clones and is missing some. The sample yields over 100,000 clones, 60% to 85% seen once. The sequenced sample was PBMCs. All receptors come from a woman aged 30 to 39 in good health and CMV-seropositive.

Notes on this clone: A junction end diverges from the germline sequence, so it may reflect a read error. This sample includes further DNA sequences coding for the same CDR3. The chain carries TRBV6-1 and TRBJ2-1; 9 bases line up with TRBD2. The germline V gene encodes CDR1 MNHNS and CDR2 SASEGT. This CDR3 has 13 amino acids. The CDR3 protein is CASSLAGYNEQFF. For the CDR3, the DNA is TGTGCCAGCAGCCTAGCGGGGTACAATGAACAGTTCTTC.

On this clone: The sample has other DNA sequences that encode this CDR3 too. J is TRBJ1-2 and V is TRBV28; D gene ambiguous. Germline CDR1 is MDHEN and CDR2 is SYDVKM. The V gene lost 3 bases and the J gene lost 5 bases, with 7 bases spanning the gap. The CDR3 contains 12 residues. CDR3 protein: CASSFSRYGYTF. CDR3 in DNA: TGTGCCAGCAGTTTTAGCCGGTATGGCTACACCTTC.

The chain joins TRBV5-1 to TRBJ2-5, with 11 bases identical to TRBD2. V trimming: 4 bases; J trimming: 1 base; junction bases outside the gene matches: 6. Germline assignment: CDR1 SGHRS and CDR2 YFSETQ. This CDR3 has 16 amino acids. CDR3 in DNA: TGCGCCAGCAGCCCCTTAACTAGCGGGGGCCAAGAGACCCAGTACTTC. Translation gives CASSPLTSGGQETQYF.

The chain combines TRBV7-7 with TRBJ2-1; 7 nucleotides agree with TRBD2. The CDR3 sequence is 13 residues long. V shed 2 bases and J 12 bases; nucleotides not matched to a gene: 7. Germline V lookup: CDR1 SSHAT, CDR2 FNYEAQ (reference sequence). The CDR3 here is CASSLRTSSVQFF. CDR3 DNA: TGTGCCAGCAGCTTACGGACTAGTTCGGTGCAGTTCTTC.

The chain has TRBV7-3 and TRBJ1-4; D unresolved. Trimming removed 6 bases at V and 11 bases at J, with 16 bases between. CDR1 is SGHTA and CDR2 is FQGTGA in the germline V gene. CDR3 length equals 13 residues. The CDR3 region is CASSPDPGGKLFF. CDR3 nucleotides: TGTGCCAGCAGTCCTGATCCTGGAGGGAAACTGTTTTTT.